These T cell receptor beta chains were read from a single sample in a study of blood T cell repertoires in COVID-19. TCRdb's table, derived via immunoSEQ multiplex PCR, lists solely in-frame clones and lacks some. The table lists over 85,000 clones, roughly 82% of them singletons, with 25% in the top ten. Material for sequencing was peripheral blood. The receptors were gathered from a man in his 60s with acute or convalescent COVID-19. Each CDR3 is given with its conserved first and last residue. D genes are given only for firm matches. Clone size is not always given. Where it is, it says once, few, many or a class for expanded clones.

V gene,D gene,J gene,clone size,CDR3 DNA,CDR3 protein
TRBV11-2,TRBD2,TRBJ2-7,few,TGTGCCAGCAGCTTAAGGTATCCTGGCGGGAGCTCCTACGAGCAGTACTTC,CASSLRYPGGSSYEQYF
TRBV10-3,TRBD2,TRBJ2-4,NA,TGTGCCATCAGCCCGGGGGGTGGGGACATTCAGTACTTC,CAISPGGGDIQYF
TRBV10-3,TRBD2,TRBJ2-1,few,TGTGCCATCGCCCAACAACCGGGAGGTGAGCAGTTCTTC,CAIAQQPGGEQFF
TRBV4-1,NA,TRBJ1-2,NA,TGCGCCAGCAGCCCCTCAGGCTCCTCTGGTGGCTACACCTTC,CASSPSGSSGGYTF
TRBV6-2/TRBV6-3,NA,TRBJ1-4,NA,TGTGCCAGCAGTTACGTGCGCAATGAAAAACTGTTTTTT,CASSYVRNEKLFF
TRBV28,TRBD1,TRBJ1-5,NA,TGTGCCAGCAGTTCACGACAGGGGTGGAATCAGCCCCAGCATTTT,CASSSRQGWNQPQHF
TRBV12-3/TRBV12-4,NA,TRBJ2-7,few,TGTGCCAGCAGTTCAGGGTCAGCCTACGAGCAGTACTTC,CASSSGSAYEQYF
TRBV11-3,NA,TRBJ1-1,NA,TGTGCCAGCACCCAAACCCCTCAAGACAGGAACAACACTGAAGCTTTCTTT,CASTQTPQDRNNTEAFF
TRBV3-1/TRBV3-2,NA,TRBJ1-6,NA,TGTGCCAGCAGCCACGGGGTGGCCTCTAATTCACCCCTCCACTTT,CASSHGVASNSPLHF
TRBV9,TRBD1,TRBJ1-3,NA,TGTGCCAGCAGCGTCGGACAGGGTGGAAACACCATATATTTT,CASSVGQGGNTIYF
TRBV24-1,TRBD2,TRBJ2-5,NA,TGTGCCACCAGTGATCCCTCCCAGATAGCGGGAAGGGGGGAGACCCAGTACTTC,CATSDPSQIAGRGETQYF
TRBV7-2,TRBD2,TRBJ2-7,NA,TGTGCCAGCAGCCGCGGCGGGAGTTCCTACGAGCAGTACTTC,CASSRGGSSYEQYF
TRBV28,NA,TRBJ1-6,NA,TGTGCCAGCAGTTTACTTCCGGGACTGGGGGTTTCACCCCTCCACTTT,CASSLLPGLGVSPLHF
TRBV24-1,NA,TRBJ1-3,NA,TGTGCCACCAGTGGTGGAGGATCTGGAAACACCATATATTTT,CATSGGGSGNTIYF
TRBV7-2,TRBD1,TRBJ1-1,NA,TGTGCCAGCAGCCCATCGCGACAGGGGGCTTACACTGAAGCTTTCTTT,CASSPSRQGAYTEAFF
TRBV18,NA,TRBJ1-3,NA,TGTGCCAGCTCACGGGGGGATAAAAACTCTGGAAACACCATATATTTT,CASSRGDKNSGNTIYF
TRBV15,NA,TRBJ1-2,NA,TGTGCCACCAGCAGAGATCAGGTTTATGGCTACACCTTC,CATSRDQVYGYTF
TRBV15,TRBD1,TRBJ2-5,NA,TGTGCCACCAGAGCTCGGACAGGGAAAGAGACCCAGTACTTC,CATRARTGKETQYF
TRBV6-5,TRBD1,TRBJ1-2,NA,TGTGCCAGCAGAAGCGGGACAGGGGGTAACTATGGCTACACCTTC,CASRSGTGGNYGYTF
TRBV7-8,TRBD2,TRBJ2-3,NA,TGTGCCAGCAGCTTGCCCGGGACTAGCGCCTATACGCAGTATTTT,CASSLPGTSAYTQYF
TRBV7-9,TRBD1,TRBJ1-6,NA,TGTGCCAGCAGCCCGCGCAAGACAGGGCATAATTCACCCCTCCACTTT,CASSPRKTGHNSPLHF
TRBV7-6,NA,TRBJ1-6,NA,TGTGCCAGCAGCTTAGCGTTTGGGGGGAATTCACCCCTCCACTTT,CASSLAFGGNSPLHF
TRBV18,TRBD1,TRBJ1-5,NA,TGTGCCAGCTCGCAGACAGGGGGCGGGGAGTCCCAGCATTTT,CASSQTGGGESQHF
TRBV5-1,NA,TRBJ2-2,NA,TGCGCCAGCAGCCGGACTCTGAACACCGGGGAGCTGTTTTTT,CASSRTLNTGELFF
TRBV27,NA,TRBJ1-1,few,TGTGCCAGCGGAGGGTCGACGAACACTGAAGCTTTCTTT,CASGGSTNTEAFF
TRBV9,NA,TRBJ1-3,NA,TGTGCCAGCAGCGTAGCCCCAGGGCTAGCTGGAAACACCATATATTTT,CASSVAPGLAGNTIYF
TRBV5-1,NA,TRBJ1-1,NA,TGCGCCAGCAGCTTGGGCTACCGGGACTGGGACACTGAAGCTTTCTTT,CASSLGYRDWDTEAFF
TRBV2,TRBD1,TRBJ2-5,NA,TGTGCCACGGGGCGACAGGGGGCTCAAGAGACCCAGTACTTC,CATGRQGAQETQYF
TRBV2,TRBD1,TRBJ2-7,NA,TGTGCCAGCAGCGCCCAGACAGGGTCCTCCTACGAGCAGTACTTC,CASSAQTGSSYEQYF
TRBV4-1,TRBD2,TRBJ2-1,NA,TGCGCCAGCAGCCAAGGGCTACCAAGACTAGCTGTGGGTGGTGAGCAGTTCTTC,CASSQGLPRLAVGGEQFF
TRBV11-2,TRBD1,TRBJ1-4,NA,TGTGCCAGCAGCTTCTCGACAGGGTTGGATGAAAAACTGTTTTTT,CASSFSTGLDEKLFF
TRBV27,TRBD1,TRBJ1-2,NA,TGTGCCAGCAGTCTAGGACAGGGCCCTCAATATGGCTACACCTTC,CASSLGQGPQYGYTF
TRBV5-8,NA,TRBJ2-1,NA,TGTGCCAGCAGCTTTGGTCGGACAGTCAATGAGCAGTTCTTC,CASSFGRTVNEQFF
TRBV6-5,NA,TRBJ1-5,NA,TGTGCCAGCAGTCCGGACAGCCCTCAGCCCCAGCATTTT,CASSPDSPQPQHF
TRBV27,NA,TRBJ1-3,NA,TGTGCCAGCAGAGACAGCAACTCTGGAAACACCATATATTTT,CASRDSNSGNTIYF
TRBV2,NA,TRBJ1-1,NA,TGTGCCAGCAGAGTTTCCTCACGGGTCACTGAAGCTTTCTTT,CASRVSSRVTEAFF
TRBV5-1,NA,TRBJ2-2,few,TGCGCCAGCAGCTTGGCACCGGGCACCGGGGAGCTGTTTTTT,CASSLAPGTGELFF
TRBV6-6,NA,TRBJ1-5,NA,TGTGCCAGCAGTCGAGGGGAGTACGATCAGCCCCAGCATTTT,CASSRGEYDQPQHF
TRBV18,NA,TRBJ1-5,NA,TGTGCCAGCTCACCCACACAGAATCAGCCCCAGCATTTT,CASSPTQNQPQHF